A single sample is the source of the 9 T cell receptor beta chains below, sequenced in a study of human T cells and chemical hapten exposure. The time point denotes: pre-sensitization, week 0. Treatment reported: therapeutic diphenylcyclopropenone sensitization with weekly scalp DPC. Each CDR3 protein gets one entry after TCRdb re-called the RACE reads with MiXCR. The repertoire holds about 74,000 distinct CDR3 sequences, about 14% seen once, with about 4.9% in the top ten. The sequencing used whole blood, collected in connection with sensitization to the hapten diphenylcyclopropenone (DPC). These receptors were collected from a woman aged 50 to 65 with alopecia areata. Some clones in this sample may be carry-over from other donors' samples.

This clonotype was counted ten times or more. This sequence joins TRBV29-1 and TRBJ1-2, with TRBD1 identical over 7 bases. V lost 4 bases to trimming and J lost 6 bases; unmatched junction nucleotides: 5. The CDR3 consists of 12 residues. Germline CDR1 SQVTM, CDR2 ANQGSEA. The CDR3 bases are TGCAGCGTTGGAGGCACAGGGGATGGCTACACCTTC. Amino acid sequence: CSVGGTGDGYTF.

This clonotype has only a few counts. The chain carries TRBV4-1 and TRBJ2-5, with TRBD2 identical over 9 bases. CDR1 and CDR2 (germline): MGHRA, YSYEKL. The V gene end was trimmed by 0 bases and the J gene end by 6 bases; junction bases not matched to a gene: 11. This CDR3 contains 17 residues. The CDR3 nucleotides read TGCGCCAGCAGCCAAGACTTAGCTCTAGCGGGAATGAAGACCCAGTACTTC. Amino acids: CASSQDLALAGMKTQYF.

This clonotype was observed many times. The rearrangement joins TRBV18 to TRBJ1-1; D unresolved. The CDR3 sequence is 14 residues long. The germline gives CDR1 KGHSH, CDR2 LQKENI. V was cut by 4 bases and J by 1 base, with 10 bases left in between. The CDR3 DNA reads TGTGCCAGCTCACGAGGGCAGACGAACACTGAAGCTTTCTTT. Residues: CASSRGQTNTEAFF.

The genes are TRBV7-2 and TRBJ2-7; D is undetermined. Trimming cost V 3 bases and J 7 bases, with 10 bases left between them. Germline V CDR1 and CDR2: SGHTA, FQGNSA. There are 12 residues in the CDR3. This chain's CDR3 is CASSLDRREQYF. As DNA, the CDR3 is TGTGCCAGCAGCTTGGATAGGCGGGAGCAGTACTTC.

This clonotype was observed a few times. The chain carries TRBV29-1 and TRBJ2-2, with D perhaps matching TRBD2 (6 bases). Trimming pared 7 bases from V and 7 bases from J, leaving 10 bases between. The CDR3 spans 11 residues. Germline loops: CDR1 SQVTM, CDR2 ANQGSEA. The CDR3 DNA is TGCAGCGGTGGAGGGCACGGGGAGCTGTTTTTT. Amino acids: CSGGGHGELFF.

The chain joins TRBV20-1 to TRBJ2-1; TRBD2 matches 8 bases. The V segment lost 0 bases and the J segment 4 bases; nucleotides outside the gene matches: 11. The germline V gene has CDR1 DFQATT and CDR2 SNEGSKA (reference sequence). This CDR3 contains 17 residues. CDR3 loop: CSARDRSGTRGYNEQFF. CDR3 sequence (DNA): TGCAGTGCTAGAGATCGATCCGGGACTAGGGGTTACAATGAGCAGTTCTTC.

This chain connects TRBV12-3 or TRBV12-4 to TRBJ1-2, with 7 bases aligning to TRBD1. V gave up 3 bases and J gave up 5 bases; unmatched junction bases: 6. The CDR3 has 14 residues. The CDR3, as DNA: TGTGCCAGCAGTTTTGACAGGGTCGGATATGGCTACACCTTC. Its protein is CASSFDRVGYGYTF.

The V gene is TRBV20-1, the J gene TRBJ2-7, with 9 bases matching TRBD1. Germline CDR1 DFQATT, CDR2 SNEGSKA (reference sequence). V gave up 1 base and J gave up 6 bases; unmatched junction bases: 13. This CDR3 has 16 residues. Written as DNA, the CDR3 is TGCAGTGCTAGAGGGGCCGTAGGGACAGGGCATGGCGAGCAGTACTTC. This gives the protein CSARGAVGTGHGEQYF.

The chain links TRBV6-5 to TRBJ2-3; 7 positions match TRBD2. The V gene's germline CDR1 is MNHEY and CDR2 SVGAGI. V lost 6 bases to trimming and J lost 5 bases; unmatched junction nucleotides: 11. The CDR3 totals 15 residues. CDR3 nucleotide sequence: TGTGCCAGCAGCCCAGGGCGGTGGGAGGGAGATACGCAGTATTTT. Translated, it gives CASSPGRWEGDTQYF.